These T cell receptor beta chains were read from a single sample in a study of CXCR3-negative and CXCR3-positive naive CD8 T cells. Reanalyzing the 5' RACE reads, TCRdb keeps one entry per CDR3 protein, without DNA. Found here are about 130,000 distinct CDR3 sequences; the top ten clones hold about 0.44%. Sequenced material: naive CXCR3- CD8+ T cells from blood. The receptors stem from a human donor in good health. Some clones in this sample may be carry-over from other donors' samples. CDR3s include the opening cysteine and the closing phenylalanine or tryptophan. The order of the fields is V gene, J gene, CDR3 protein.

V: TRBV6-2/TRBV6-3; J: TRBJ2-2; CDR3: CASSYQIYTGELFF
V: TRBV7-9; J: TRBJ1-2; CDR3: CASNSAGSYGYTF
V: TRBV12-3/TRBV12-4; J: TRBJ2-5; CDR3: CASSPWSEGETQYF
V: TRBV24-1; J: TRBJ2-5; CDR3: CATSDSRPQTQYF
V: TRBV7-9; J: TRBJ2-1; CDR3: CASSLGVGTFYNEQFF
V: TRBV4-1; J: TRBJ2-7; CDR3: CASSPSPGQGWYEQYF
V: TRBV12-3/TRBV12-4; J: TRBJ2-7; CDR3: CASSFWGGVRNEQYF
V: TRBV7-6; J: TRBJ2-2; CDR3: CASSSKFGLELFF
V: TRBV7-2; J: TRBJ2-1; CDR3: CASSPWDSYNEQFF
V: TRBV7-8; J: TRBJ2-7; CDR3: CASSLSVWVLRSNNSYEQYF
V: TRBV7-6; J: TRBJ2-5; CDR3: CASSSLDETQYF
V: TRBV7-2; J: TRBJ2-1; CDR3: CASSLVERGVSYNEQFF
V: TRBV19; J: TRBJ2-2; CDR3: CASSIDPNTGELFF
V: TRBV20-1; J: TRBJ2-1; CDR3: CSARDIYPYNEQFF
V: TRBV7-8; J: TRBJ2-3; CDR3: CASSYDQTGQGSDTQYF
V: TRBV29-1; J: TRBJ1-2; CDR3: CSVPIVGGYGHNF
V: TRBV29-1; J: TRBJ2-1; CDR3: CSVEDSRVTLFF
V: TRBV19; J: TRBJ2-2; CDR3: CASSIGDGLNTGELFF
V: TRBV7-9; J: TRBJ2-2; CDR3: CASSLARMNTGELFF
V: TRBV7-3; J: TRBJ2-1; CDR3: CASSLTAGDFNEQFF
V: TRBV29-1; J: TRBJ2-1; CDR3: CSVKGESYNEQFF
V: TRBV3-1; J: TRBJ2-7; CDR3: CASSQAPPGGEQYF
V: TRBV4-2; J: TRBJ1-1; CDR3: CASSHPIGTEAFF
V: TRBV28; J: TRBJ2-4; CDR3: CASSPRRGGSKNIQYF
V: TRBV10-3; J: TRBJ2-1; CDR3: CAISESPGYSEQFF
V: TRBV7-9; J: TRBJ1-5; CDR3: CASSLEGQPQHF
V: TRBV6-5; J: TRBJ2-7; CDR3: CASSPTGFEQYF
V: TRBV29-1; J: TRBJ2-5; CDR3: CSVGGNEETQYF
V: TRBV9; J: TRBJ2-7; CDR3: CASSVGFGNEQYF
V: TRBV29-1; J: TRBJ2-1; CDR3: CSVGGTVNYNEQFF
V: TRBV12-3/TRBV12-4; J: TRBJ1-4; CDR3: CASSFSGLHDEKLFF
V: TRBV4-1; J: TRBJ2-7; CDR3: CASSQGGGLAGGITYEQYF
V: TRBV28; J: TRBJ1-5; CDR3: CASSFRTLNQPQHF
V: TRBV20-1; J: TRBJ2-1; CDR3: CSASRGRGAEQFF
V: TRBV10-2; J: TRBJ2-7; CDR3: CATNVGGGEQYF
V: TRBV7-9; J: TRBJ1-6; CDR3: CASSLVSSESPLHF
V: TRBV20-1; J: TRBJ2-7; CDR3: CSASSGYEQYF
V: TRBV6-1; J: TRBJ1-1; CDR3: CASRPWKNTEAFF
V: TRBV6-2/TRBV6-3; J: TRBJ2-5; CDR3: CASSYYDRTRETQYF
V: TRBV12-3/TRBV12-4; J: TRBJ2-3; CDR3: CASSRLAGPTTDTQYF
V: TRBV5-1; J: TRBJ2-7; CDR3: CASSLLESSYEQYF
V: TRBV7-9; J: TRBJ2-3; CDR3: CASSSTGRLDLSTDTQYF
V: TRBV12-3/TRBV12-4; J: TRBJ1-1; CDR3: CASSFVNSDTEAFF
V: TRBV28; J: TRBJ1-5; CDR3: CASRAGTASNQPQHF
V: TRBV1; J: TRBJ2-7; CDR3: CTSSRASGMFSYEQYF
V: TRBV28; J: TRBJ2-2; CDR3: CASSFRITSAGELFF
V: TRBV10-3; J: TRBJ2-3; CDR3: CAISDPASGVSTDTQYF
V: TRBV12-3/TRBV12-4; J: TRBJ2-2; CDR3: CASSPAETGELFF
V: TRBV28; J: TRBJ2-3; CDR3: CASSLAATDTQYF
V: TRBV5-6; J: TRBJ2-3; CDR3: CASSPRDRGSTDTQYF
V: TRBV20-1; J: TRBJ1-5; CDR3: CSAREGWGSNQPQHF